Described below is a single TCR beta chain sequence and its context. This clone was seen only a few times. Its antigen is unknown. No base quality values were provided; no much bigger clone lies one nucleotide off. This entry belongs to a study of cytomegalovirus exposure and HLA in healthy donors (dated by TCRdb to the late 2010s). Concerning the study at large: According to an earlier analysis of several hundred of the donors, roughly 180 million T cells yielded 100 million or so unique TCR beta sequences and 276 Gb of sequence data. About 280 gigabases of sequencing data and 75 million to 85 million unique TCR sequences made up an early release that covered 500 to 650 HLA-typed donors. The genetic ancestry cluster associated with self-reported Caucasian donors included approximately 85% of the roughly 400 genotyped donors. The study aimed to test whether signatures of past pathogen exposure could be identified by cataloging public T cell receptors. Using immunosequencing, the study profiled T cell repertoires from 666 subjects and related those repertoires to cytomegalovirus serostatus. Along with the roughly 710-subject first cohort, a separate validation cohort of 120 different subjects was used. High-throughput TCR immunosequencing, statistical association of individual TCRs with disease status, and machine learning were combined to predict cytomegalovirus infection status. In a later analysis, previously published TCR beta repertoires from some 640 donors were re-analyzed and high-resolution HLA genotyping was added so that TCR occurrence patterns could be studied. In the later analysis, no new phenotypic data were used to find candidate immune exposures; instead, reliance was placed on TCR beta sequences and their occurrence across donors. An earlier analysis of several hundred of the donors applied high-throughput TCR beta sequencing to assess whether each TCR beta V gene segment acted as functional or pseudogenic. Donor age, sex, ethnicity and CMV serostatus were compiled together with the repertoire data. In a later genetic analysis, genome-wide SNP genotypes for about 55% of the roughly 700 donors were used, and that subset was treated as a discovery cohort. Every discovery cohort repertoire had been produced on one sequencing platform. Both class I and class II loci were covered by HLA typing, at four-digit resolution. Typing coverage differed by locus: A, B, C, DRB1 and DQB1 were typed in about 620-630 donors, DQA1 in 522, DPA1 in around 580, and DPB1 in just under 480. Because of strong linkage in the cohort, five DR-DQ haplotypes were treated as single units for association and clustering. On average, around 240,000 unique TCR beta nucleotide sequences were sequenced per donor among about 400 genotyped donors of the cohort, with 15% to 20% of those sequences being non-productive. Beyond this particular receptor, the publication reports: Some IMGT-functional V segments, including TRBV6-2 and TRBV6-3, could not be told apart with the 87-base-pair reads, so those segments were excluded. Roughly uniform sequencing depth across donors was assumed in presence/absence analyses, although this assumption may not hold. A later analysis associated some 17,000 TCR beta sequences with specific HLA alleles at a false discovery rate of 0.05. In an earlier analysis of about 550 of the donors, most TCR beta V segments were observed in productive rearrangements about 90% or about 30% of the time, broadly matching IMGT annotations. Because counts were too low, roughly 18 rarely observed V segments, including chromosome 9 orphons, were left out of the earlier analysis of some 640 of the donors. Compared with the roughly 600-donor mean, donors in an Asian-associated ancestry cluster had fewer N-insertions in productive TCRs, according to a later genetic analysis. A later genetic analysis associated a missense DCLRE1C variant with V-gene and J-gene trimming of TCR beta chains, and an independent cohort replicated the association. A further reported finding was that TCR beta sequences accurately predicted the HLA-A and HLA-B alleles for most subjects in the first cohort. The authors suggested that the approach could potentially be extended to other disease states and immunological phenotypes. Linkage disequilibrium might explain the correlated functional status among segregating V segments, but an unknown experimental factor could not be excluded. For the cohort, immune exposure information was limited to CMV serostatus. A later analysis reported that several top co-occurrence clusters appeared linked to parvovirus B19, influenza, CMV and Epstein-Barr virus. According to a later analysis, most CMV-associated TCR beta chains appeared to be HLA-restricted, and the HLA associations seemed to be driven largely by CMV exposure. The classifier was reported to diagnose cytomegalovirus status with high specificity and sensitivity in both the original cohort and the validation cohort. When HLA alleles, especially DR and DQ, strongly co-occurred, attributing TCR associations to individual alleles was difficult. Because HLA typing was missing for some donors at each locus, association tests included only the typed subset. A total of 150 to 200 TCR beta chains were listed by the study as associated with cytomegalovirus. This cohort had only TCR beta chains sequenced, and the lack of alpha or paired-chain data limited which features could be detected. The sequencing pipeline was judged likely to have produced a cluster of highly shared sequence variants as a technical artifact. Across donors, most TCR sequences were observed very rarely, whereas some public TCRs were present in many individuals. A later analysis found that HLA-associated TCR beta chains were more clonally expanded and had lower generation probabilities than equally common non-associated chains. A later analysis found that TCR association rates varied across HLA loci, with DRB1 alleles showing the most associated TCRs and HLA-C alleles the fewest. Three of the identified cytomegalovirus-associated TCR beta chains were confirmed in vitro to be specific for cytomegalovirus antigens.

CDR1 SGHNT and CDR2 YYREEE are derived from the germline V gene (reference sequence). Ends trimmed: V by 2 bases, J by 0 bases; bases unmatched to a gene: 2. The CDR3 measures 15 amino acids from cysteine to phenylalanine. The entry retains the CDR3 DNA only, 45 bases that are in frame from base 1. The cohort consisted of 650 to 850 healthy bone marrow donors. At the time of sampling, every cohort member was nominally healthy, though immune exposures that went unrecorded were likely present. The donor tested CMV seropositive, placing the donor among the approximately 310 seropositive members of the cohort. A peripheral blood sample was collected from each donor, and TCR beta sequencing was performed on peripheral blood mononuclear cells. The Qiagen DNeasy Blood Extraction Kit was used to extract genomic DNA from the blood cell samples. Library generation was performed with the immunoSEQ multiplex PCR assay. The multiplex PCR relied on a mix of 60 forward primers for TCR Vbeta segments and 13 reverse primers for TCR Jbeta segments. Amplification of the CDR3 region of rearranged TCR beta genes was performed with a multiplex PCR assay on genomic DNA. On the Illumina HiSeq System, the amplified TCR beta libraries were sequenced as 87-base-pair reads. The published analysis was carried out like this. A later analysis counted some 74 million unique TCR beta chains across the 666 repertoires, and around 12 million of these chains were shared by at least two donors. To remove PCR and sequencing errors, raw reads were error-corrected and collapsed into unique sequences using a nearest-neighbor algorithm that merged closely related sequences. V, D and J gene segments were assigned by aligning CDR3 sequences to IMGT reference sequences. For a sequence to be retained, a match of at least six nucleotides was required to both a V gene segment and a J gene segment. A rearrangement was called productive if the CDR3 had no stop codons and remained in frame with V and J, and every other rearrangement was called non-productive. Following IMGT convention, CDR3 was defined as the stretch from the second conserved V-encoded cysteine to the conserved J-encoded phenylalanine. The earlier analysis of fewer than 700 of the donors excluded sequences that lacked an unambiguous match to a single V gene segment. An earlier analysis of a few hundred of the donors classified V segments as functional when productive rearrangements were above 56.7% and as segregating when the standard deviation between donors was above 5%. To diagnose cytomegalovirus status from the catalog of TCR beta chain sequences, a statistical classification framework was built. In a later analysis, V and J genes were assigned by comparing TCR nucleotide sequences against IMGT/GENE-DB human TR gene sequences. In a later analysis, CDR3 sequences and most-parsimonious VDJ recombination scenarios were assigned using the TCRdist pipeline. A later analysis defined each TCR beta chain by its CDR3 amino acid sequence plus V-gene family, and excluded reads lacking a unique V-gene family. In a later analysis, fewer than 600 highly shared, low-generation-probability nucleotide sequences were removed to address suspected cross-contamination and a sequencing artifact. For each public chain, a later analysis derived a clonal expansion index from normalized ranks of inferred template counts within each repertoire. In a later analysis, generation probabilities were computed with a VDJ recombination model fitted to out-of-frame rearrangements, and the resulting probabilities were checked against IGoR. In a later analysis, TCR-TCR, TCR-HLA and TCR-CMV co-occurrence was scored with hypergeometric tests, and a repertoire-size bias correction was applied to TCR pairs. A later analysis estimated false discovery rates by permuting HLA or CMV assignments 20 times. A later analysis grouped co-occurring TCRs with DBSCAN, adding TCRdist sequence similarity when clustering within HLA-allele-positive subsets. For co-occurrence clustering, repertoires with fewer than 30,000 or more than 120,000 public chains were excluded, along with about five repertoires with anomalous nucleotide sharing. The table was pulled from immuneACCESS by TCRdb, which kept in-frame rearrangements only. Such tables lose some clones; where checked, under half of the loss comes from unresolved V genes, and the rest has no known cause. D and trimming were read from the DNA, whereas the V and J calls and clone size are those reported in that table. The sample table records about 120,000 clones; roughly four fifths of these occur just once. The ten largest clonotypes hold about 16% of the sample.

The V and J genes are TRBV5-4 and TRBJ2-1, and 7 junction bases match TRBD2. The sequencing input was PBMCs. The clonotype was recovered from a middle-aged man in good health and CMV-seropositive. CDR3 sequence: CASSLTSASYNEQFF. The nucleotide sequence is TGTGCCAGCAGCTTAACTAGCGCCTCCTACAATGAGCAGTTCTTC.